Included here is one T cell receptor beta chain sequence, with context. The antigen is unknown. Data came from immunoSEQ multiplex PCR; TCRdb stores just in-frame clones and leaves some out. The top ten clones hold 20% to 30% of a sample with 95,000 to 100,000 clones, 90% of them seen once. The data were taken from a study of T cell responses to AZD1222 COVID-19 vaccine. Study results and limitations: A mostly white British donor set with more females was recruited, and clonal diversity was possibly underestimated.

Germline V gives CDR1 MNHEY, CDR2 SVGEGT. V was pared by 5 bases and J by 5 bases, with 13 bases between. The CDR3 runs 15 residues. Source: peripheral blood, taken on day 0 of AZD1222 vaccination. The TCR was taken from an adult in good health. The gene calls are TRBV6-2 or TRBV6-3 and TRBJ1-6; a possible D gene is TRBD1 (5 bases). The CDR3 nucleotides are TGTGCCAGCAGTCTCGGGGCGCCGAATAATTCACCCCTCCACTTT. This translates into CASSLGAPNNSPLHF.